This T cell receptor beta chain stems from a study of blood T cell repertoires in COVID-19. Study summary: Nucleic acid was either cDNA or gDNA, and it came from T cells, B-cell-depleted T cells, or PBMCs.

As processed by the authors: Amplifying reference gene primers gave estimates of nucleated cell counts. Assay: immunoSEQ multiplex PCR; the TCRdb copy retains only in-frame clones and omits some. The DNA was the basis for D and trimming; V, J and clone size are from that table. The repertoire holds approximately 70,000 clones, with approximately 90% as singletons. The CDR3 totals 14 residues. The V segment lost 3 bases and the J segment 4 bases; nucleotides outside the gene matches: 5. Germline V gene data show CDR1 as LNHNV and CDR2 as YYDKDF (reference sequence). Sequenced material: peripheral blood. The V gene is TRBV15, the J gene TRBJ1-2; 7 bases are a match to TRBD1. This sequence originates from a human donor in a cohort sampled during active COVID-19. DNA for the CDR3: TGTGCCACCAGCAGGGAACAGGGGAGCTATGGCTACACCTTC. Its translation is CATSREQGSYGYTF.